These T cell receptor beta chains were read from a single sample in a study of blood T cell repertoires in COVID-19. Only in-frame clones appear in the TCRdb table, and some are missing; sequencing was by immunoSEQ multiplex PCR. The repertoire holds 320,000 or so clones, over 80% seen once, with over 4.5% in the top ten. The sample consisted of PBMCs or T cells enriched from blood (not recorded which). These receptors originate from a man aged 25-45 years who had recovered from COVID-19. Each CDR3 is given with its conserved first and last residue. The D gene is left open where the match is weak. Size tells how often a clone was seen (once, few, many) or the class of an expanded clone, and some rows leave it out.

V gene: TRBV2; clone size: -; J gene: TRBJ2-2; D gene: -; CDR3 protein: CASSDRGGDGELFF; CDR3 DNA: TGTGCCAGCAGTGACAGGGGAGGGGACGGGGAGCTGTTTTTT
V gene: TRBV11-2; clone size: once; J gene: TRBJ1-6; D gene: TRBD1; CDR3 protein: CASSYRDSYNSPLHF; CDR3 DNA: TGTGCCAGCAGCTACCGGGACAGCTATAATTCACCCCTCCACTTT
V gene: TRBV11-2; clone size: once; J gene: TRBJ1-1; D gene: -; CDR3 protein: CASSLLEGGERTEAFF; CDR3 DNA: TGTGCCAGCAGCTTATTAGAAGGTGGAGAGAGGACTGAAGCTTTCTTT
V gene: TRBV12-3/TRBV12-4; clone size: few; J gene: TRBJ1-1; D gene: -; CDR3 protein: CASSPSGGEAFF; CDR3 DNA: TGTGCCAGCAGCCCCTCCGGCGGTGAAGCTTTCTTT
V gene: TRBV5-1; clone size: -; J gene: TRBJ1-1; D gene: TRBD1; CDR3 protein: CASSVTGVGTEAFF; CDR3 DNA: TGCGCCAGCAGCGTGACAGGGGTTGGAACTGAAGCTTTCTTT
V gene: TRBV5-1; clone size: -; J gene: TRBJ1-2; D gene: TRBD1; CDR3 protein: CASSETRQGEYGYTF; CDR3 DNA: TGCGCCAGCAGCGAGACGAGACAGGGGGAATATGGCTACACCTTC
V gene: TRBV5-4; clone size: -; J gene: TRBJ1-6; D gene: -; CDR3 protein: CASSLLTAYNSPLHF; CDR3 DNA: TGTGCCAGCAGCTTGCTGACAGCCTATAATTCACCCCTCCACTTT
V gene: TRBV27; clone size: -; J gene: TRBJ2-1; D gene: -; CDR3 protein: CASSLSGGGEQFF; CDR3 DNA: TGTGCCAGCAGTTTATCCGGCGGGGGCGAGCAGTTCTTC
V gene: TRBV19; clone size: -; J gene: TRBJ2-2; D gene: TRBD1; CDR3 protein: CASRYGTVYTGELFF; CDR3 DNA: TGTGCCAGCCGGTATGGGACAGTATACACCGGGGAGCTGTTTTTT
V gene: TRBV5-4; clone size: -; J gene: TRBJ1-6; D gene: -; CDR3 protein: CASSSSADSYNSPLHF; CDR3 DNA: TGTGCCAGCAGCTCCTCGGCCGACAGTTATAATTCACCCCTCCACTTT
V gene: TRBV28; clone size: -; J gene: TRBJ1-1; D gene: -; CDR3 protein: CASSKIDRRNTEAFF; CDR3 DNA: TGTGCCAGCAGTAAAATTGACAGGCGGAACACTGAAGCTTTCTTT
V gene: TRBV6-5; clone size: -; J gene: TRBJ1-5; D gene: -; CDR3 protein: CASSYEVDSPNQPQHF; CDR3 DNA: TGTGCCAGCAGTTACGAGGTCGACAGCCCCAATCAGCCCCAGCATTTT
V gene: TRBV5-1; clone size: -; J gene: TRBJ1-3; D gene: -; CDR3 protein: CASSPVWGAGNTIYF; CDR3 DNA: TGCGCCAGCAGCCCGGTTTGGGGCGCGGGAAACACCATATATTTT
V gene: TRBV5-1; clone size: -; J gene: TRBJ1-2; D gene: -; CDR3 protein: CASSLDRGAEGYTF; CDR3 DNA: TGCGCCAGCAGCTTGGACCGGGGGGCTGAGGGCTACACCTTC
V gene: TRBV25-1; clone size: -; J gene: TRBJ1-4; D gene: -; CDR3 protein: CASSTHMREKLFF; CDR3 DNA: TGTGCCAGCAGTACCCACATGAGGGAAAAACTGTTTTTT
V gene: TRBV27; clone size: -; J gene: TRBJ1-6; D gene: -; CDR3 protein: CASSLGQYNSPLHF; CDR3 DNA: TGTGCCAGCAGTTTAGGACAGTATAATTCACCCCTCCACTTT
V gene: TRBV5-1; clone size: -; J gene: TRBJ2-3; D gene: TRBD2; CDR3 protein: CASRGTSGGASTDTQYF; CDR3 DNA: TGCGCCAGCCGAGGGACTAGCGGGGGGGCAAGCACAGATACGCAGTATTTT
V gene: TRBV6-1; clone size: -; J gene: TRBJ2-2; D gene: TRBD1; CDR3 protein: CASSEGTGPTGELFF; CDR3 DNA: TGTGCCAGCAGTGAAGGGACAGGACCCACCGGGGAGCTGTTTTTT
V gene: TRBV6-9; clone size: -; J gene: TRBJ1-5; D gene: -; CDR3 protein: CASSSGPFGNQPQHF; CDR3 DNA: TGTGCCAGCAGTTCAGGGCCTTTTGGCAATCAGCCCCAGCATTTT
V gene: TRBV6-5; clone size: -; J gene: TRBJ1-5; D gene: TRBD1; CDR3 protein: CASRQGLKSNQPQHF; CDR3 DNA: TGTGCCAGCAGACAGGGGCTAAAGAGCAATCAGCCCCAGCATTTT
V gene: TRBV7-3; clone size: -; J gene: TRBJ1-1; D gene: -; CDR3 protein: CASSLDKNTEAFF; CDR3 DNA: TGTGCCAGCAGCCTCGACAAGAACACTGAAGCTTTCTTT
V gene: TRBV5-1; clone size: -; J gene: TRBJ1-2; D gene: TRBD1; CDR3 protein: CASSFDRGHSYGYTF; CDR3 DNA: TGCGCCAGCAGCTTCGACAGGGGCCACTCCTATGGCTACACCTTC
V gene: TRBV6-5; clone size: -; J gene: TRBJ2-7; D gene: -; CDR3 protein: CASSYKGAYEQYF; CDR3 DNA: TGTGCCAGCAGTTACAAGGGGGCCTACGAGCAGTACTTC
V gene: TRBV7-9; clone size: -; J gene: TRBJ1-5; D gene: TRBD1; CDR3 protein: CASSLAGATGQPQHF; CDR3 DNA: TGTGCCAGCAGCTTAGCGGGGGCGACAGGGCAGCCCCAGCATTTT
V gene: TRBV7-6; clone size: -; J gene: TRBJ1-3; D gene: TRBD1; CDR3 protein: CASSPGQGLSGNTIYF; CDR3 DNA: TGTGCCAGCAGCCCGGGACAGGGACTCTCTGGAAACACCATATATTTT
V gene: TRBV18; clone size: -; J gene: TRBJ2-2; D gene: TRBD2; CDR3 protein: CASSRGGTSGTGELFF; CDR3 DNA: TGTGCCAGCTCACGGGGCGGGACTAGCGGCACCGGGGAGCTGTTTTTT
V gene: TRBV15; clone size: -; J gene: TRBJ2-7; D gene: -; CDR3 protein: CATSRGQSTGLGEQYF; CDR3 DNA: TGTGCCACCAGCAGAGGTCAATCGACAGGTCTAGGCGAGCAGTACTTC
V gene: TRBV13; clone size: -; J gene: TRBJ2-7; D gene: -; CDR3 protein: CASSPKRVAYEQYF; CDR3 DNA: TGTGCCAGCAGCCCCAAGAGGGTCGCCTACGAGCAGTACTTC
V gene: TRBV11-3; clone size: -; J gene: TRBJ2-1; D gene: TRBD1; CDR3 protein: CASSVRQGVGNEQFF; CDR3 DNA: TGTGCCAGCAGCGTAAGACAGGGGGTCGGCAATGAGCAGTTCTTC
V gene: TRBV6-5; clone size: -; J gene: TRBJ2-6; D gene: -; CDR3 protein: CASSYNSGANVLTF; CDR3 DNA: TGTGCCAGCAGTTATAACTCTGGGGCCAACGTCCTGACTTTC
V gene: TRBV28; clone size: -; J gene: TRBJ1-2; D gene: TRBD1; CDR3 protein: CASSLGQTNYGYTF; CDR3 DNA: TGTGCCAGCAGTTTGGGACAGACTAACTATGGCTACACCTTC
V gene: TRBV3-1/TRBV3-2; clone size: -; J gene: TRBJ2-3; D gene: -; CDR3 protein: CASSSRVGKSGDTQYF; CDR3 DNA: TGTGCCAGCAGCTCTCGGGTCGGGAAATCCGGAGATACGCAGTATTTT
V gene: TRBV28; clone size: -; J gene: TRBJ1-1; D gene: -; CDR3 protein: CASSPLPGRGDEAFF; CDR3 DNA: TGTGCCAGCAGTCCTCTCCCAGGGCGGGGAGATGAAGCTTTCTTT
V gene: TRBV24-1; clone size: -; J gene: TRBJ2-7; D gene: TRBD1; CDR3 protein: CATSDGDRGRMVEQYF; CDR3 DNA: TGTGCCACCAGTGATGGAGACAGGGGGCGGATGGTCGAGCAGTACTTC
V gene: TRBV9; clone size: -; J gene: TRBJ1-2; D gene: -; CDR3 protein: CASSPREGSYGYTF; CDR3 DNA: TGTGCCAGCAGCCCCCGTGAAGGGAGCTATGGCTACACCTTC
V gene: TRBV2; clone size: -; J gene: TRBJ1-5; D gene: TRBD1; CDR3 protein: CASRDRGEPQHF; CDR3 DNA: TGTGCCAGCAGGGACAGGGGGGAGCCCCAGCATTTT
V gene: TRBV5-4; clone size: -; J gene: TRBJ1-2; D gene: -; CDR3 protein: CASSSLRDRYGYTF; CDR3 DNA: TGTGCCAGCAGCTCTTTGAGGGATAGGTATGGCTACACCTTC
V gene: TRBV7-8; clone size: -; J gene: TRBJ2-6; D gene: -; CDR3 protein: CASSLVPGPPRGANVLTF; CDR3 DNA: TGTGCCAGCAGCTTAGTTCCAGGGCCTCCGCGAGGGGCCAACGTCCTGACTTTC
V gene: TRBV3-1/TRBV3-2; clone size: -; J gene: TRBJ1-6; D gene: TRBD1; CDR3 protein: CASSQKTGGASPLHF; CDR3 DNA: TGTGCCAGCAGCCAAAAGACAGGGGGCGCTTCACCCCTCCACTTT
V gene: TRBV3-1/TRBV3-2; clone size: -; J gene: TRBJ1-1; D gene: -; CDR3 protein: CASSQGHLMNTEAFF; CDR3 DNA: TGTGCCAGCAGCCAAGGACACCTTATGAACACTGAAGCTTTCTTT
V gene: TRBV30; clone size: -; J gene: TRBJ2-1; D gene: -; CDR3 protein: CAWNPGGNEQFF; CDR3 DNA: TGTGCCTGGAATCCCGGGGGCAATGAGCAGTTCTTC
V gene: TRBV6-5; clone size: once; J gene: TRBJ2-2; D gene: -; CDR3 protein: CASSWGGSWDGELFF; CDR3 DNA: TGTGCCAGCAGTTGGGGCGGTTCTTGGGACGGGGAGCTGTTTTTT